The 10 T cell receptor beta chains in this list originate from one sample, sequenced in a study of T cells in women clearing cervical HPV infection. Repertoires were generated with immunoSEQ multiplex PCR, while TCRdb's copy carries only in-frame clones and drops some. The specimen's table records over 45,000 clones. The sequenced material came from blood buffy coat. The receptors originated from a woman aged 18-69 years with a cervical HPV16 infection that either progressed to CIN3+ or cleared (not recorded which).

With regard to this clone: The sequence runs out 3 residues before the end of the CDR3; the remainder is reconstructed from the germline J gene. The rearrangement joins TRBV19 to TRBJ2-7; D is perhaps TRBD2 (5 bases). Trimming took off 4 bases at V and 2 bases at J, with 15 bases between the two ends. Germline assignment: CDR1 LNHDA and CDR2 SQIVND (reference sequence). The CDR3 is made up of 15 amino acids. CDR3 protein: CASSTTAGSPYEQYF. The sequenced CDR3 bases are TGTGCCAGTAGTACAACGGCGGGTTCTCCCTACGAG.

As regards this clone: The sequence runs out 3 residues before the end of the CDR3; the remainder is reconstructed from the germline J gene. The chain couples TRBV30 to TRBJ2-7; a weak D match, TRBD1 (5 bases). Germline CDR1 is GTSNPN and CDR2 is SVGIG (reference sequence). This CDR3 spans 12 amino acids. V lost 0 bases and J 6 bases, leaving 9 bases between the germline ends. CDR3 region: CAWSVRVGEQYF. CDR3 DNA (partial): TGTGCCTGGAGTGTCAGGGTCGGCGAG.

In the case of this clone: The CDR3 end lies 3 residues beyond the end of the read and is filled in from the germline J gene. The gene calls are TRBV19 and TRBJ2-1; 9 positions agree with TRBD2. This CDR3 comprises 14 residues. V lost 6 bases and J lost 9; bases outside the gene matches: 9. Germline V gene sequence: CDR1 LNHDA, CDR2 SQIVND (reference sequence). The CDR3: CASRLAGAAGEQFF. The sequenced part of the CDR3 DNA is TGTGCCAGTAGGTTAGCGGGAGCCGCCGGTGAG.

CDR3 sequence reads: CASKRDSRGYTF. The DNA read from the CDR3 is TGTGCCAGCAAGCGGGACAGCAGAGGC. This chain uses TRBV7-2 with TRBJ1-2, with 7 bases that match TRBD1. The DNA ends 3 residues before the CDR3 does, and the rest of the CDR3 is filled in from the germline J gene. The CDR3 sequence is 12 residues long. Germline loops: CDR1 SGHTA, CDR2 FQGNSA.

As to this clone: Read coverage stops 3 residues before the CDR3 terminus; the germline J gene supplies the remainder. The chain joins TRBV11-3 to TRBJ2-3; 7 bases line up with TRBD1. J was trimmed by 4 bases and V by 1 base; bases with no gene match: 2. The CDR3 is 14 residues long. Germline CDR1 is SGHNT and CDR2 is YENEEA. Partial CDR3 DNA: TGTGCCAGCAGCTTAGGACAGGGCGCAGATACG. Its protein is CASSLGQGADT. The whole CDR3 reads CASSLGQGADTQYF. Variable domain in full (rest from reference TRBV11-3 and TRBJ2-3): EAGVVQSPRYKIIEKKQPVAFWCNPISGHNTLYWYLQNLGQGPELLIRYENEEAVDDSQLPKDRFSAERLKGVDSTLKIQPAELGDSAVYLCASSLGQGADTQYFGPGTRLTVL.

Turning to this clone: The sequenced fragment ends 3 residues before the CDR3 boundary, so the rest is inferred from the germline J gene. The chain employs TRBV7-3 and TRBJ2-1; perhaps TRBD2 as D (5 bases). The CDR3 is 11 amino acids. V lost 5 bases and J 6 bases, leaving 5 bases between the germline ends. Looked up from germline, CDR1 is SGHTA and CDR2 is FQGTGA. CDR3 sequence: CASSAGNEQFF. CDR3 DNA (partial): TGTGCCAGCAGCGCGGGCAATGAG.

On this clone itself: The CDR3 goes on 3 residues after the read ends, and that part is filled in from the germline J gene. J is TRBJ2-1 and V is TRBV7-9; perhaps TRBD1 as D (6 bases). This CDR3 has 13 residues. Deletions cut 6 bases from V and 5 bases from J, with 11 bases between. Germline-derived CDR1 and CDR2 are SEHNR and FQNEAQ (reference sequence). The CDR3 bases that were read are TGTGCCAGCAGAAGGGACACCAACAATGAG. It translates to CASRRDTNNE. The whole CDR3 reads CASRRDTNNEQFF.

As regards this clone: The read halts 3 residues ahead of the CDR3 end, with the missing end drawn from the germline J gene. The chain carries TRBV2 and TRBJ2-2; maybe TRBD1 (5 bases). Germline V gene lookup returns CDR1 SNHLY and CDR2 FYNNEI. The ends were cut back, 3 bases at V and 5 bases at J, with 10 bases in the middle. This CDR3 is 14 amino acids long. CDR3 sequence reads: CASSEAGRTGELFF. The sequenced CDR3 bases are TGTGCCAGCAGTGAGGCAGGGCGGACCGGGGAG.

CDR3 amino acids: CSARGPDNEQFF. The covered CDR3 bases are TGCAGTGCTAGGGGGCCTGACAATGAG. The genes are TRBV20-1 and TRBJ2-1, with TRBD1 as a possible D gene (5 bases). The observed sequence ends 3 residues before the CDR3 terminus, with the missing tail filled in from the germline J gene. The CDR3 spans 12 residues. Trimming shortened V by 3 bases and J by 5 bases, and 8 bases separated the two germline ends. CDR1 DFQATT and CDR2 SNEGSKA come from the germline V gene (reference sequence).

Notes on this clone: Read coverage stops 3 residues before the CDR3 terminus; the germline J gene supplies the remainder. The chain uses TRBV10-3 and TRBJ2-2; the D is unclear. Deletions cut 0 bases from V and 7 bases from J, with 15 bases between. This CDR3 is 16 amino acids long. CDR1 ENHRY and CDR2 SYGVKD come from the germline V gene. Partial CDR3 DNA: TGTGCCATCAGTGAGTCGAATCCCCGGGTAGGCGGGGAG. This translates into CAISESNPRVGGE. The full CDR3 protein reads CAISESNPRVGGELFF.